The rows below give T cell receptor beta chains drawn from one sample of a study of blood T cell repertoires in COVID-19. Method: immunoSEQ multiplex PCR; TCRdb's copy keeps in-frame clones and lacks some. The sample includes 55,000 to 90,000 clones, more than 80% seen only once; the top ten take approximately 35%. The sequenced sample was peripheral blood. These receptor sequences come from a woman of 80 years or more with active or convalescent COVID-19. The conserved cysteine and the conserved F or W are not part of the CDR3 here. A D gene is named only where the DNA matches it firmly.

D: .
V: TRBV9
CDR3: ASSLRRGSPPAELF

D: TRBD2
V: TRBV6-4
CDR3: ASRAGGTDTQY

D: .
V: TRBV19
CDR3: ASLRYGGHYTEAF

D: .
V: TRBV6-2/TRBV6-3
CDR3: ASSPLREPHRTQY

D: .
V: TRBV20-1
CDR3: SASGARGGVKLF

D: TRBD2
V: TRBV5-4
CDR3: ASSRGGGTQY

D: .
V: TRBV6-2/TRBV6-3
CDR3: ASSYGVDTKETQY

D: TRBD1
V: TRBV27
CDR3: ASRKGGSGNGYT

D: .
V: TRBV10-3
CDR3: AISLGDRDQPQH

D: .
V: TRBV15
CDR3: ATSRDQGNTIY

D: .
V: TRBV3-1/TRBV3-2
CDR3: ASSQGLEETQY

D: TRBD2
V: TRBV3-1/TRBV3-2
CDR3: ASSQRTSGGAGDTQY

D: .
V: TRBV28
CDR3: ASSLSGLGTGELF

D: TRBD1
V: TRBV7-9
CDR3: ASSLGVGTGTEAF

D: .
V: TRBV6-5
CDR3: ASSYSLGEFTTEAF

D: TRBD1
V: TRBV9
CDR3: ASSPDRGLGEKLF

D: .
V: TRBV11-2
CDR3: ASSWTVSGANVLT

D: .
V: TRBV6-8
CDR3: ASSASGAHNSPLH

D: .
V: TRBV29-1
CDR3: SVEGRASATGELF

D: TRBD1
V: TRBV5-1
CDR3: ASSSGQYYGYT

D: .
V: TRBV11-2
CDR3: ASRNTDTQY

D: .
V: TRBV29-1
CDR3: SVRSRGETQY

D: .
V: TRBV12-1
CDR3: ASRKGQGGVYGYT